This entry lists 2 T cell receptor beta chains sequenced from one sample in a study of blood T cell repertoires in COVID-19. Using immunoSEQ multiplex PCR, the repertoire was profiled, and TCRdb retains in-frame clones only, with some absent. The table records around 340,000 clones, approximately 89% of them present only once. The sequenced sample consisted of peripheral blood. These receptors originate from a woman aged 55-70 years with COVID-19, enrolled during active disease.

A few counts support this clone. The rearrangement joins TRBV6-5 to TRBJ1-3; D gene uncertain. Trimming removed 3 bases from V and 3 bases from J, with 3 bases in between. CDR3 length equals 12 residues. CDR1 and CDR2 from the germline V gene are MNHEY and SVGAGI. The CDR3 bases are TGTGCCAGCAGTTATAATGGAAACACCATATATTTT. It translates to CASSYNGNTIYF.

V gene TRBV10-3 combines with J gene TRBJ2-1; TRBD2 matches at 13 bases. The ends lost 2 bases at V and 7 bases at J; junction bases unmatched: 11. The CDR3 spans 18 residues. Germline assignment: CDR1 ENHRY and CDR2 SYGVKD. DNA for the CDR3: TGTGCCATCAGTGAGCCCCCCGGAGCGACTAGCGGGGGGAATGAGCAGTTCTTC. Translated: CAISEPPGATSGGNEQFF.